Sequencing of this T cell receptor (beta chain) was carried out in a study of blood T cells in healthy people across ages. Overall study: Template-switching capture recovered about one barcoded beta molecule per two T cells.

A second PCR, run for about 6 to 11 cycles, used a sample-barcoded 5' primer plus a J-beta primer mix. TCRdb itself ran the 5' RACE reads through MiXCR, one entry per CDR3 protein. The table includes 650,000 to 1,000,000 distinct CDR3 sequences, around 45% detected once. This CDR3 contains 14 residues. Trimming pared 1 base from V and 5 bases from J, leaving 10 bases between. The germline V gene has CDR1 KGHDR and CDR2 SFDVKD. Investigators took around 10 milliliters of peripheral blood from every donor. Extraction of total RNA produced a minimum of 5.5 micrograms from each sample. This sequence joins TRBV24-1 and TRBJ1-2; no definite D call. The clonotype comes from a man of 80 years or more in good health. The sequenced sample consisted of blood. The CDR3 coding sequence is TGTGCCACCAGTGATTTCAGGACGGAATATGGCTACACCTTC. Encoded protein: CATSDFRTEYGYTF.